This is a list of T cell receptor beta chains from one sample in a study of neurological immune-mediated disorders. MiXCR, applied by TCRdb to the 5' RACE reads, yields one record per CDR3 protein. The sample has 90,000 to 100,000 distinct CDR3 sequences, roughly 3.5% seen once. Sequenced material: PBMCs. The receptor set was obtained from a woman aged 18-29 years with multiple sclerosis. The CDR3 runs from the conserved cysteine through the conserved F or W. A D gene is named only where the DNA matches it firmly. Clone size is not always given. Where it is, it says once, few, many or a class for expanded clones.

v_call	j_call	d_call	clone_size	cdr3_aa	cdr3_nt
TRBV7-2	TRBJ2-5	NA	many	CASSSRLAQETQYF	TGTGCCAGCAGCTCCCGGCTAGCTCAAGAGACCCAGTACTTC
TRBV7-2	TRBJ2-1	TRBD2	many	CASSPQRGAYNEQFF	TGTGCCAGCAGCCCCCAGCGGGGTGCCTACAATGAGCAGTTCTTC
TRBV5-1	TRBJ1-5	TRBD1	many	CASSLETGGKQPQHF	TGCGCCAGCAGCTTGGAGACAGGGGGCAAACAGCCCCAGCATTTT
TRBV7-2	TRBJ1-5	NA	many	CASSARWGSNQPQHF	TGTGCCAGCAGCGCCCGGTGGGGGAGCAATCAGCCCCAGCATTTT
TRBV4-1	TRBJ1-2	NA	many	CASSQVARGLPANYGYTF	TGCGCCAGCAGCCAAGTAGCCCGGGGACTCCCAGCTAACTATGGCTACACCTTC
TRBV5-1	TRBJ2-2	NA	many	CASTRVSNTGELFF	TGCGCCAGCACCAGGGTGTCGAACACCGGGGAGCTGTTTTTT
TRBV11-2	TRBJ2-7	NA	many	CASSLDYMAYEQYF	TGTGCCAGCAGCTTAGATTATATGGCCTACGAGCAGTACTTC
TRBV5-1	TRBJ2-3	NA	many	CASSLEAGGLDTDTQYF	TGCGCCAGCAGCTTGGAAGCGGGCGGTCTCGACACAGATACGCAGTATTTT
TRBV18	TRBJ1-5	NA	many	CASFPGPGQPQHF	TGTGCCAGCTTCCCCGGACCGGGGCAGCCCCAGCATTTT
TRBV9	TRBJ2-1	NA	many	CASSAAANAGNEQFF	TGTGCCAGCAGCGCCGCCGCAAACGCGGGCAATGAGCAGTTCTTC
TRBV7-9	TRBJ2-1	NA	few	CASSPDMYNEQFF	TGTGCCAGCAGCCCGGACATGTACAATGAGCAGTTCTTC
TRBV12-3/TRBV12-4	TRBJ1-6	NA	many	CASSYTGTGHSYNSPLHF	TGTGCCAGCAGTTATACCGGTACAGGGCACTCCTATAATTCACCCCTCCACTTT
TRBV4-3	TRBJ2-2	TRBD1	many	CASSHGTGRNTGELFF	TGCGCCAGCAGCCACGGGACAGGGCGAAACACCGGGGAGCTGTTTTTT
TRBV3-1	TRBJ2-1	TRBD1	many	CASSHTGGSYNEQFF	TGTGCCAGCAGCCATACAGGGGGCTCCTACAATGAGCAGTTCTTC
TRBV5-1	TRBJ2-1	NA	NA	CASRHYGGEYEQFF	TGCGCCAGCAGACACTACGGAGGCGAGTATGAGCAGTTCTTC
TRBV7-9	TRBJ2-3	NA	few	CASSFTGTALGTQYF	TGTGCCAGCAGCTTCACCGGGACGGCGCTTGGTACGCAGTATTTT
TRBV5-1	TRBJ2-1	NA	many	CASSFNGNGYNEQFF	TGCGCCAGCAGCTTCAACGGTAACGGGTACAATGAGCAGTTCTTC
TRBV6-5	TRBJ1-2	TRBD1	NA	CASERDRGANGYTF	TGTGCCAGCGAACGGGACAGGGGGGCTAATGGCTACACCTTC
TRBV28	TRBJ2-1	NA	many	CASSPNRRAHNEQFF	TGTGCCAGCAGTCCCAATAGGAGGGCCCACAATGAGCAGTTCTTC
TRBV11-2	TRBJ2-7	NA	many	CASRGFGRGYEQYF	TGTGCCAGCAGGGGCTTCGGAAGGGGCTACGAGCAGTACTTC
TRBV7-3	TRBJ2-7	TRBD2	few	CASSLGGSGDEQYF	TGTGCCAGCAGCTTAGGCGGGAGTGGGGACGAGCAGTACTTC
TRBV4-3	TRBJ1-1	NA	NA	CASSPRHLESTEAFF	TGCGCCAGCAGCCCAAGACACTTAGAGAGCACTGAAGCTTTCTTT
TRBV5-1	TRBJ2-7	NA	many	CASSLVRFYEQYF	TGCGCCAGCAGCTTGGTACGGTTCTACGAGCAGTACTTC